The sequence of this TCR beta chain was determined in a study of cytomegalovirus exposure and HLA in healthy donors. On this clone: Antigen: not known.

Study-wide points: It was assumed in the presence/absence analyses that sequencing depth was roughly uniform across donors. Sequencing likely generated an artifact that appeared as a cluster of highly shared sequence variants.

The primer mix had 60 Vbeta and 13 Jbeta primers. Profiled with immunoSEQ multiplex PCR; TCRdb holds only in-frame clones, not every one. The table includes 200,000 or so clones, approximately 78% detected once. The CDR3 runs to 15 residues. Germline V gene sequence: CDR1 SEHNR, CDR2 FQNEAQ (reference sequence). Trimming removed 5 bases from V and 1 base from J; junction bases left unmatched: 4. The chain uses TRBV7-9 and TRBJ2-3, with 9 bases that match TRBD2. Material for sequencing was PBMCs. The TCR comes from a woman in her fifties or sixties in good health and CMV-seropositive. CDR3 amino acids: CASSISGRGTDTQYF. CDR3 nucleotides: TGTGCCAGCAGCATTAGCGGGAGAGGCACAGATACGCAGTATTTT.